One and the same sample provided the 14 T cell receptor beta chains below, sequenced in a study of shared clonotypes between healthy human individuals. The protocol was immunoSEQ multiplex PCR, while the TCRdb copy is restricted to in-frame clones and leaves out a portion. This table has about 610,000 clones, around 97% appearing once. The specimen sequenced was naive CD4+ T cells sorted from blood. The subset was: CD45RA+ positively selected. These receptors all come from a woman in her 30s in good health.

The gene calls are TRBV4-2 and TRBJ2-5; 10 nucleotides align to TRBD2. Germline V lookup: CDR1 LGHNA, CDR2 YNFKEQ. The trim removed 5 bases at V and 5 bases at J, leaving 5 bases unmatched. The CDR3 has 14 amino acids. In DNA form, the CDR3 reads TGTGCCAGCAGCAAGGCTAGCGGGAGTGAGACCCAGTACTTC. Translating it yields CASSKASGSETQYF.

V and J are TRBV11-3 and TRBJ2-3, with TRBD2 identical over 9 bases. Germline CDR1 reads SGHNT; CDR2 reads YENEEA. The CDR3 contains 16 residues. V trimming: 5 bases; J trimming: 0 bases; junction bases outside the gene matches: 6. The CDR3 is CASSKGLAASTDTQYF. CDR3 nucleotide sequence: TGTGCCAGCAGCAAGGGACTAGCAGCTAGCACAGATACGCAGTATTTT.

This chain connects TRBV10-3 to TRBJ2-5; 8 positions match TRBD1. With 8 bases clipped from V and 1 base from J, the junction kept 3 bases outside the gene matches. The CDR3 spans 13 residues. Germline lookup yields CDR1 ENHRY and CDR2 SYGVKD. The CDR3 bases are TGTGCCATCGGACAGGGCCTCCAAGAGACCCAGTACTTC. This translates into CAIGQGLQETQYF.

J is TRBJ1-4 and V is TRBV2; D remains unclear. The CDR3 has 15 residues. Trimming took 1 base from V and 3 from J, leaving 9 bases between them. The germline V gene encodes CDR1 SNHLY and CDR2 FYNNEI. CDR3 DNA sequence: TGTGCCAGCAGTGAAGTACGGGGTTCTAATGAAAAACTGTTTTTT. Protein: CASSEVRGSNEKLFF.

This chain uses TRBV2 with TRBJ2-3, with D unclear. Germline V gives CDR1 SNHLY, CDR2 FYNNEI. V was clipped by 4 bases and J by 7 bases, with 15 bases between them. This CDR3 has 14 amino acids. The CDR3 protein is CASSALKLPHTQYF. The CDR3 DNA follows: TGTGCCAGCAGTGCACTAAAACTCCCCCATACGCAGTATTTT.

The V call is TRBV30, the J call TRBJ1-5; 9 positions match TRBD1. The germline CDR1 and CDR2 sequences are GTSNPN and SVGIG (reference sequence). The V gene end was trimmed by 3 bases and the J gene end by 7 bases; junction bases not matched to a gene: 7. The CDR3 runs to 14 residues. The CDR3 region is CAWRGTGRRQPQHF. CDR3 sequence (DNA): TGTGCCTGGAGGGGGACAGGGAGGAGACAGCCCCAGCATTTT. Drawing the rest from reference TRBV30 and TRBJ1-5, the complete variable domain is SQTIHQWPATLVQPVGSPLSLECTVEGTSNPNLYWYRQAAGRGLQLLFYSVGIGQISSEVPQNLSASRPQDRQFILSSKKLLLSDSGFYLCAWRGTGRRQPQHFGDGTRLSIL.

This CDR3 is CASRAGTGGNEQFF. The CDR3 DNA reads as TGTGCCAGCAGGGCCGGGACAGGAGGCAATGAGCAGTTCTTC. The V call is TRBV2, the J call TRBJ2-1, with 8 bases fitting TRBD1. Germline loops: CDR1 SNHLY, CDR2 FYNNEI. This CDR3 is 14 amino acids long. The junction had 7 bases not matched to a gene; V was cut back by 6 bases and J by 6 bases.

This chain joins TRBV10-3 and TRBJ2-3, with 8 bases identical to TRBD1. The trim removed 5 bases at V and 0 bases at J, leaving 13 bases unmatched. The CDR3 totals 18 residues. Germline V gene lookup returns CDR1 ENHRY and CDR2 SYGVKD. The CDR3, as DNA: TGTGCCATCAGTCGGACAGGGTTTGACGGGGGAAGCACAGATACGCAGTATTTT. It yields the protein CAISRTGFDGGSTDTQYF.

This clone has just one count. The rearrangement joins TRBV5-4 to TRBJ1-1, with D unresolved. Germline lookup yields CDR1 SGHNT and CDR2 YYREEE (reference sequence). The CDR3 sequence is 15 residues long. V dropped 2 bases and J dropped 1 base, with 12 bases sitting between them. The CDR3 coding sequence is TGTGCCAGCAGCTTACAGATAAGGGCGAACACTGAAGCTTTCTTT. As protein: CASSLQIRANTEAFF.

The chain uses TRBV7-8 and TRBJ2-7; D call uncertain. Trimming removed 5 bases from V and 2 bases from J, with 13 bases in between. CDR3 length: 14 residues. Germline V gene sequence: CDR1 SGHVS, CDR2 FQNEAQ. CDR3 sequence (DNA): TGTGCCAGCAGCCTGGTGGTGGAGACCTACGAGCAGTACTTC. Translation gives CASSLVVETYEQYF. Drawing the rest from reference TRBV7-8 and TRBJ2-7, the complete variable domain is GAGVSQSPRYKVAKRGQDVALRCDPISGHVSLFWYQQALGQGPEFLTYFQNEAQLDKSGLPSDRFFAERPEGSVSTLKIQRTQQEDSAVYLCASSLVVETYEQYFGPGTRLTVT.

The chain employs TRBV15 and TRBJ2-7; TRBD1 aligns across 9 bases. V shed 2 bases, J shed 0 bases, and the junction held 2 bases outside the gene matches. The CDR3 is 15 amino acids. In germline, CDR1 is LNHNV, CDR2 YYDKDF (reference sequence). In nucleotides, the CDR3 is TGTGCCACCAGCAGATGGGACAGGGCCTCCTACGAGCAGTACTTC. Translated, it gives CATSRWDRASYEQYF. Together with reference TRBV15 and TRBJ2-7, the CDR3 gives the full variable domain: DAMVIQNPRYQVTQFGKPVTLSCSQTLNHNVMYWYQQKSSQAPKLLFHYYDKDFNNEADTPDNFQSRRPNTSFCFLDIRSPGLGDTAMYLCATSRWDRASYEQYFGPGTRLTVT.

J is TRBJ2-5 and V is TRBV5-1; D not certain. The CDR3 has 15 amino acids. With 0 bases removed from V and 1 base from J, the gap between germline ends came to 10 bases. Germline CDR1 is SGHRS and CDR2 is YFSETQ. The CDR3 loop is CASSLVGSPQETQYF. In DNA form, the CDR3 reads TGCGCCAGCAGCTTGGTGGGCAGTCCCCAAGAGACCCAGTACTTC.

Here the CDR3 DNA reads TGTGCCATCAAAACCGGGACAGAATCAGATACGCAGTATTTT. It specifies CAIKTGTESDTQYF. V and J are TRBV10-3 and TRBJ2-3, with 7 bases aligning to TRBD1. The CDR3 has 14 amino acids. Germline CDR1 and CDR2: ENHRY and SYGVKD. V was clipped by 7 bases and J by 4 bases; unmatched bases: 8.

The chain joins TRBV6-5 to TRBJ2-1; 12 bases align to TRBD2. This CDR3 is built from 13 residues. J gave up 10 bases and V 10 bases, and 8 bases lay outside the gene matches. Germline V gene sequence: CDR1 MNHEY, CDR2 SVGAGI. CDR3 sequence: CAIGLAGTGEQFF. In DNA, the CDR3 is TGTGCCATCGGACTAGCGGGAACGGGGGAGCAGTTCTTC.